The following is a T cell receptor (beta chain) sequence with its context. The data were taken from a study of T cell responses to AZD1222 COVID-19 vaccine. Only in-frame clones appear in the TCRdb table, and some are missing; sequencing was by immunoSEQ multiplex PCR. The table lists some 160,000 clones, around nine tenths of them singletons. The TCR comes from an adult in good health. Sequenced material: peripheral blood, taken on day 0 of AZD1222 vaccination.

CDR3 bases: TGTGCCATCAGCTTAGACGACAGGGTTGACACTGAAGCTTTCTTT. This sequence encodes CAISLDDRVDTEAFF. This sequence joins TRBV10-3 and TRBJ1-1; 7 bases align to TRBD1. This CDR3 spans 15 amino acids. Trimming took 6 bases from V and 3 from J; bases not matched to a gene: 10. In germline, CDR1 is ENHRY, CDR2 SYGVKD.